Each of the 24 T cell receptor beta chains below was sequenced from the same sample in a study of cytomegalovirus exposure and HLA in healthy donors. Data came from immunoSEQ multiplex PCR; TCRdb stores just in-frame clones and leaves some out. The sample shows roughly 230,000 clones, 90% of them seen only once. Sequencing was performed on PBMCs. The receptors stem from a woman aged 25-40 years in good health and CMV-seronegative.

The chain carries TRBV30 and TRBJ2-7; TRBD1 aligns across 10 bases. The CDR3 sequence is 18 residues long. Germline values: CDR1 GTSNPN, CDR2 SVGIG (reference sequence). Trimming removed 2 bases from V and 5 bases from J; junction bases left unmatched: 18. CDR3 sequence: CAWSPSGFRGQGIHEQYF. The CDR3 DNA is TGTGCCTGGAGTCCCTCGGGGTTCCGGGGACAGGGGATCCACGAGCAGTACTTC.

V gene TRBV29-1 combines with J gene TRBJ1-2, with D possibly matching TRBD1 (6 bases). Germline CDR1 is SQVTM and CDR2 is ANQGSEA. Trimming shortened V by 3 bases and J by 3 bases, and 11 bases separated the two germline ends. The CDR3 consists of 13 residues. The CDR3 sequence is CSVETTGYYGYTF. In DNA, the CDR3 is TGCAGCGTTGAGACGACAGGTTACTATGGCTACACCTTC.

The chain couples TRBV7-9 to TRBJ1-1, with a possible D match to TRBD1 (6 bases). Germline V gene data show CDR1 as SEHNR and CDR2 as FQNEAQ (reference sequence). V gave up 5 bases and J gave up 0 bases, with 13 bases separating them. The CDR3 totals 15 residues. CDR3 loop: CASSDNRQVNTEAFF. The CDR3 DNA follows: TGTGCCAGCAGCGATAATCGACAGGTGAACACTGAAGCTTTCTTT.

The CDR3 bases are TGTGCCAGTAGCCCTTACTCCGCCACCGCCTACAATGAGCAGTTCTTC. Translating it yields CASSPYSATAYNEQFF. The chain is built from TRBV19 and TRBJ2-1; D gene ambiguous. Germline V gene data show CDR1 as LNHDA and CDR2 as SQIVND (reference sequence). CDR3 length: 16 residues. With 6 bases removed from V and 2 bases from J, the gap between germline ends came to 17 bases.

The CDR3 DNA reads TGCGCCAGCAGCCACCAAGACCAGCGAGAGACCCAGTACTTC. Its translation: CASSHQDQRETQYF. The chain links TRBV4-1 to TRBJ2-5; D ambiguous. The CDR3 runs to 14 residues. The V gene's germline CDR1 is MGHRA and CDR2 YSYEKL. Trimming removed 3 bases at V and 4 bases at J, with 12 bases between.

The chain joins TRBV25-1 to TRBJ2-3, with 10 bases that match TRBD2. V shed 7 bases and J 0 bases; nucleotides not matched to a gene: 13. The CDR3 has 18 residues. Germline assignment: CDR1 MGHDK and CDR2 SYGVNS. The CDR3 loop is CASTPKSRTSGSTDTQYF. Here the CDR3 DNA reads TGTGCCAGCACTCCTAAATCCCGGACTAGCGGAAGCACAGATACGCAGTATTTT. Based on the CDR3 plus reference TRBV25-1 and TRBJ2-3, the full variable domain is EADIYQTPRYLVIGTGKKITLECSQTMGHDKMYWYQQDPGMELHLIHYSYGVNSTEKGDLSSESTVSRIRTEHFPLTLESARPSHTSQYLCASTPKSRTSGSTDTQYFGPGTRLTVL.

The chain recombines TRBV11-2 with TRBJ2-5; no clear D. This CDR3 is built from 13 residues. V lost 3 bases and J lost 2, with 7 bases in between. Per the germline V gene, CDR1 is SGHAT and CDR2 is FQNNGV. CDR3 DNA sequence: TGTGCCAGCAGCTTCGGGCGGCAAGAGACCCAGTACTTC. This codes for CASSFGRQETQYF.

This rearrangement joins TRBV10-3 to TRBJ1-5, with TRBD1 as a possible D gene (5 bases). The germline V and J ends were trimmed by 11 bases and 8 bases, with 22 bases remaining between them. Germline V lookup: CDR1 ENHRY, CDR2 SYGVKD. This CDR3 comprises 14 residues. CDR3 region: CAPAILLGVKPQHF. CDR3 in DNA: TGTGCCCCCGCCATCCTATTAGGGGTTAAGCCCCAGCATTTT.

The rearrangement uses TRBV4-3 and TRBJ2-7; 14 bases are shared with TRBD2. Per the germline V gene, CDR1 is LGHNA and CDR2 is YSLEER. The CDR3 has 19 amino acids. The V segment lost 0 bases and the J segment 6 bases; nucleotides outside the gene matches: 13. CDR3 region: CASSQDLARLAGGPVEQYF. CDR3 DNA: TGCGCCAGCAGCCAAGATCTAGCGAGACTAGCGGGAGGGCCAGTCGAGCAGTACTTC.

The chain combines TRBV28 with TRBJ1-1; 8 bases agree with TRBD1. V was pared by 2 bases and J by 1 base, with 6 bases of the junction left unmatched. Looked up from germline, CDR1 is MDHEN and CDR2 is SYDVKM. The CDR3 spans 16 residues. The CDR3 reads CASSLPTGTGNTEAFF. CDR3 sequence (DNA): TGTGCCAGCAGTTTACCTACCGGGACAGGGAACACTGAAGCTTTCTTT.

The CDR3 sequence is CASSLGLAGGETQYF. CDR3 nucleotides: TGCGCCAGCAGCTTGGGACTAGCGGGAGGAGAGACCCAGTACTTC. The chain joins TRBV5-1 to TRBJ2-5, with TRBD2 identical over 13 bases. Trimming cost V 0 bases and J 4 bases; bases outside gene matches: 0. The V gene's germline CDR1 is SGHRS and CDR2 YFSETQ. This CDR3 contains 15 residues.

This clone was detected only a few times. This chain connects TRBV28 to TRBJ2-1, with D possibly matching TRBD1 (6 bases). Germline V gives CDR1 MDHEN, CDR2 SYDVKM. This CDR3 has 12 amino acids. V was pared by 5 bases and J by 8 bases, with 10 bases between. CDR3 coding DNA: TGTGCCAGCAGTCAGGGGAGCGATGAGCAGTTCTTC. It specifies CASSQGSDEQFF.

V gene TRBV6-1 combines with J gene TRBJ1-1; no definite D call. V gave up 0 bases and J gave up 0 bases, with 8 bases separating them. This CDR3 is 15 amino acids long. Germline CDR1 is MNHNS and CDR2 is SASEGT. CDR3 sequence: CASSEAWVMNTEAFF. CDR3 DNA sequence: TGTGCCAGCAGTGAAGCGTGGGTTATGAACACTGAAGCTTTCTTT.

The chain is built from TRBV27 and TRBJ1-5; 9 nucleotides line up with TRBD1. CDR1 and CDR2 (germline): MNHEY, SMNVEV (reference sequence). This CDR3 has 15 residues. J lost 7 bases, V lost 3 bases, and 7 bases had no gene match. This chain's CDR3 is CASSFSDRGNQPQHF. The CDR3 bases are TGTGCCAGCAGTTTTTCGGACAGGGGAAACCAGCCCCAGCATTTT.

The chain carries TRBV19 and TRBJ2-5; weak D call: TRBD2 (5 bases). The CDR3 runs to 15 residues. V dropped 1 base and J dropped 0 bases, with 9 bases sitting between them. Germline V gene lookup returns CDR1 LNHDA and CDR2 SQIVND (reference sequence). CDR3 sequence: CASSIGPGYQETQYF. The CDR3 region has the DNA TGTGCCAGTAGTATAGGTCCGGGGTACCAAGAGACCCAGTACTTC.

J is TRBJ2-1 and V is TRBV5-6; the D gene is possibly TRBD2 (5 bases). The germline V gene encodes CDR1 SGHDT and CDR2 YYEEEE. The length of the CDR3 is 16 residues. Trimming cost V 0 bases and J 6 bases, with 16 bases left between them. The CDR3 here is CASSLGFGPEVNEQFF. In DNA form, the CDR3 reads TGTGCCAGCAGCTTGGGATTTGGCCCGGAGGTCAATGAGCAGTTCTTC.

The rearrangement joins TRBV6-5 to TRBJ2-7; 11 bases agree with TRBD2. The germline V gene encodes CDR1 MNHEY and CDR2 SVGAGI. V trimming: 5 bases; J trimming: 5 bases; junction bases outside the gene matches: 5. The CDR3 consists of 14 residues. CDR3 bases: TGTGCCAGCAGTACTAGCGGGAGCTTTAACGAGCAGTACTTC. Encoded protein: CASSTSGSFNEQYF.

This chain uses TRBV5-4 with TRBJ1-1; D gene ambiguous. Per the germline V gene, CDR1 is SGHNT and CDR2 is YYREEE (reference sequence). V lost 1 base to trimming and J lost 0 bases, with 10 bases between them. The length of the CDR3 is 15 residues. The CDR3 region is CASSLLPGVNTEAFF. The DNA of the CDR3 is TGTGCCAGCAGCTTGTTACCCGGGGTGAACACTGAAGCTTTCTTT.

The CDR3 here is CASRPRQALYEQYF. CDR3 DNA: TGTGCCAGCAGGCCTAGACAGGCCCTCTACGAGCAGTACTTC. This chain uses TRBV6-5 with TRBJ2-7; D is perhaps TRBD1 (6 bases). Germline V gene lookup returns CDR1 MNHEY and CDR2 SVGAGI. Deletions cut 6 bases from V and 3 bases from J, with 15 bases between. This CDR3 is 14 amino acids long.

In nucleotides, the CDR3 is TGTGCTAGTGGTTTGGGGGGAACCAACGACAATGAGCAGTTCTTC. It specifies CASGLGGTNDNEQFF. This chain links TRBV12-5 with TRBJ2-1; D not resolved. The CDR3 extends over 15 amino acids. From germline, CDR1 is LGHNT and CDR2 FRNRAP. V was shortened by 1 base and J by 5 bases, with 12 bases between the two germline ends.

The V gene is TRBV7-9, the J gene TRBJ2-1; the D call may be TRBD1 or TRBD2 (5 bases each). V gave up 5 bases and J gave up 10 bases, with 12 bases separating them. The CDR3 extends over 12 amino acids. CDR1 SEHNR and CDR2 FQNEAQ come from the germline V gene (reference sequence). The CDR3 DNA follows: TGTGCCAGCAGCAGGGACCTCCAGGAGCAGTTCTTC. Protein: CASSRDLQEQFF. The entire variable domain, with the rest obtained from reference TRBV7-9 and TRBJ2-1, is as follows: DTGVSQNPRHKITKRGQNVTFRCDPISEHNRLYWYRQTLGQGPEFLTYFQNEAQLEKSRLLSDRFSAERPKGSFSTLEIQRTEQGDSAMYLCASSRDLQEQFFGPGTRLTVL.

There are a few counts of this clone. This chain connects TRBV7-6 to TRBJ2-1, with 7 nucleotides matching TRBD1. The germline gives CDR1 SGHVS, CDR2 FNYEAQ. The CDR3 covers 11 residues. J was trimmed by 13 bases and V by 7 bases; bases with no gene match: 7. Written as DNA, the CDR3 is TGTGCCAGCACTACAGGGGCCTCACAGTTCTTC. Translation gives CASTTGASQFF. Filled out from reference TRBV7-6 and TRBJ2-1, the complete variable domain reads GAGVSQSPRYKVTKRGQDVALRCDPISGHVSLYWYRQALGQGPEFLTYFNYEAQQDKSGLPNDRFSAERPEGSISTLTIQRTEQRDSAMYRCASTTGASQFFGPGTRLTVL.

V is TRBV13 and J is TRBJ1-2; D unresolved. Germline CDR1 is PRHDT and CDR2 is FYEKMQ (reference sequence). The CDR3 length is 15 residues. The V gene lost 3 bases and the J gene lost 8 bases, with 19 bases spanning the gap. DNA for the CDR3: TGTGCCAGCAGCTTCGGCCGTATGGTAATGCGGGGCTACACCTTC. This translates into CASSFGRMVMRGYTF.

The chain links TRBV11-3 to TRBJ2-2; possibly TRBD1 for D (6 bases). The V gene lost 1 base and the J gene lost 1 base, with 13 bases spanning the gap. The CDR3 contains 17 residues. Germline lookup yields CDR1 SGHNT and CDR2 YENEEA. CDR3 loop: CASSLGPWGQNTGELFF. The CDR3 DNA follows: TGTGCCAGCAGCTTAGGGCCGTGGGGGCAGAACACCGGGGAGCTGTTTTTT.